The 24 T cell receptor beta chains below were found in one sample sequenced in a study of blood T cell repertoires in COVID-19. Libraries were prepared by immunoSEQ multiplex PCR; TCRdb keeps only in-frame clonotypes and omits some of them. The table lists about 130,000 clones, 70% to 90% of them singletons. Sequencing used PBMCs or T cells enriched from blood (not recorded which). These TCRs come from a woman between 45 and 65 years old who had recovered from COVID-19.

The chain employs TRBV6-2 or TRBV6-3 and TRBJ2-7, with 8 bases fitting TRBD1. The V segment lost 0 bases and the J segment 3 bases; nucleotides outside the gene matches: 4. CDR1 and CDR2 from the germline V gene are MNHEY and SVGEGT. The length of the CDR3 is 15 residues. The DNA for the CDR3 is TGTGCCAGCAGTTACTCGGGGACAGGAGGCTACGAGCAGTACTTC. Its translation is CASSYSGTGGYEQYF.

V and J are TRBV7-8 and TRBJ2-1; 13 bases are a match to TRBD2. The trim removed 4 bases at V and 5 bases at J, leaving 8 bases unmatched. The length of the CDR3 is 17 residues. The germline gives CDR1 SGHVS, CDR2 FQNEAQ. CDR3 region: CASSSPLAGGLNNEQFF. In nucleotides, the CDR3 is TGTGCCAGCAGCTCCCCACTAGCGGGGGGGCTTAACAATGAGCAGTTCTTC.

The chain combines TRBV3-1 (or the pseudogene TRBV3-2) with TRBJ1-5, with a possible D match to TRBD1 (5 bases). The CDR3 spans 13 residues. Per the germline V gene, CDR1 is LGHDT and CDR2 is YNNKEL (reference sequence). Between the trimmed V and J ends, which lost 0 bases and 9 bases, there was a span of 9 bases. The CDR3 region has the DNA TGTGCCAGCAGCCAAGAGGCAGGGATGCCCCAGCATTTT. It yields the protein CASSQEAGMPQHF.

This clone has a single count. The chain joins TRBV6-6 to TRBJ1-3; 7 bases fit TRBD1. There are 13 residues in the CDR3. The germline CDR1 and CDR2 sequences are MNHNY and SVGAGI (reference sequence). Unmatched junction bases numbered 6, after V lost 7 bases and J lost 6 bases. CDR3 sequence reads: CASNPGTANTIYF. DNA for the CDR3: TGTGCCAGCAATCCCGGGACAGCAAACACCATATATTTT.

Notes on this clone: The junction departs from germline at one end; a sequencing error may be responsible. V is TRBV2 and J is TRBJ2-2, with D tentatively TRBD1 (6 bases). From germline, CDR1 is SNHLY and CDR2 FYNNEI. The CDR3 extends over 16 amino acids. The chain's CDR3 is CASREDYRDITGELFF. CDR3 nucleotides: TGTGCCAGCAGGGAAGATTACAGGGACATCACCGGGGAGCTGTTTTTT. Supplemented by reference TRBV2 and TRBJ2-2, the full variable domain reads EPEVTQTPSHQVTQMGQEVILRCVPISNHLYFYWYRQILGQKVEFLVSFYNNEISEKSEIFDDQFSVERPDGSNFTLKIRSTKLEDSAMYFCASREDYRDITGELFFGEGSRLTVL.

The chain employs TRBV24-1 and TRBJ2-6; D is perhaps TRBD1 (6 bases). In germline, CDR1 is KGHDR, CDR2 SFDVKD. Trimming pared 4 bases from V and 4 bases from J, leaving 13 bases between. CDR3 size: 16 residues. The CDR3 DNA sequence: TGTGCCACCAGTGAAGGTACAGGGACCGGGGCCAACGTCCTGACTTTC. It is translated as CATSEGTGTGANVLTF.

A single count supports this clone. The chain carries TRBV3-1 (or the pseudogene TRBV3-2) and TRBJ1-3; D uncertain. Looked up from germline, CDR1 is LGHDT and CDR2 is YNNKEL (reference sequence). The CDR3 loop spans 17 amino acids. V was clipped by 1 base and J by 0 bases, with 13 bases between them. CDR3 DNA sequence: TGTGCCAGCAGCCAAGCACTATCGTTCTTCTCTGGAAACACCATATATTTT. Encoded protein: CASSQALSFFSGNTIYF.

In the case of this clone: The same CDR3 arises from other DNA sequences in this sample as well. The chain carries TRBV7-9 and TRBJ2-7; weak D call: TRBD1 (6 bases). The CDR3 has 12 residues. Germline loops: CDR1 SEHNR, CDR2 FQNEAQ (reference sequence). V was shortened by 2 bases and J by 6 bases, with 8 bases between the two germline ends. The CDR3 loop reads CASSLTGTEQYF. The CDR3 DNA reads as TGTGCCAGCAGCTTAACAGGGACCGAGCAGTACTTC.

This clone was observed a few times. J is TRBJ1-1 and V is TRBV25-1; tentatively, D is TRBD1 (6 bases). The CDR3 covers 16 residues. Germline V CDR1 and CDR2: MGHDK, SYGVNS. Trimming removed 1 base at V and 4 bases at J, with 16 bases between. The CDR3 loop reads CASSELTGTRITEAFF. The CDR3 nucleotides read TGTGCCAGCAGTGAATTAACAGGGACAAGGATCACTGAAGCTTTCTTT.

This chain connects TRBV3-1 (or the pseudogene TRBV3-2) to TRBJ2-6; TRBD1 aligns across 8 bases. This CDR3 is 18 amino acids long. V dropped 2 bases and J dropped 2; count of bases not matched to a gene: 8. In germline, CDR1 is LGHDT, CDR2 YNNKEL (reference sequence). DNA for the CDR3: TGTGCCAGCAGCCAATCGCCAGGGGGCGCCCCTGGGGCCAACGTCCTGACTTTC. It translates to CASSQSPGGAPGANVLTF.

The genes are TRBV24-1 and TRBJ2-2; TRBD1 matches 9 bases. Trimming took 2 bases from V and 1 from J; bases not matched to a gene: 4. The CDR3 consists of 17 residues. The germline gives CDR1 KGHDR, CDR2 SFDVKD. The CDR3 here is CATSDSGQGKNTGELFF. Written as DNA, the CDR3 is TGTGCCACCAGTGATTCAGGACAGGGGAAGAACACCGGGGAGCTGTTTTTT.

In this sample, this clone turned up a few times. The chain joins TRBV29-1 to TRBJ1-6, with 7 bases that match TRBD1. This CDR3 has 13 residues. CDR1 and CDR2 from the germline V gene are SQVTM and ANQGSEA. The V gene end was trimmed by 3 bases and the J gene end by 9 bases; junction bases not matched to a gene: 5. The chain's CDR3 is CSVERDRGSPLHF. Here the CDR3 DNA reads TGCAGCGTTGAGAGGGACAGAGGTTCACCCCTCCACTTT.

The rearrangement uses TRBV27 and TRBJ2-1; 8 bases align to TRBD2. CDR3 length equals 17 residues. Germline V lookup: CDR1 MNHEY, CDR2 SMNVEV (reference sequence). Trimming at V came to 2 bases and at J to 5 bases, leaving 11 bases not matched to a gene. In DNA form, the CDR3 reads TGTGCCAGCAGTTTAAAACGGGGGGGTGTGTTGAACAATGAGCAGTTCTTC. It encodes CASSLKRGGVLNNEQFF.

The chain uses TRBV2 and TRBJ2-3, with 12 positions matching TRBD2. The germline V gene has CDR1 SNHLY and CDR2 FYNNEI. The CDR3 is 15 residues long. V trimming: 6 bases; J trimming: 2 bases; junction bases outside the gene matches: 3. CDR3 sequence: CASRRTSGNTDTQYF. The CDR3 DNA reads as TGTGCCAGCAGAAGGACTAGCGGGAACACAGATACGCAGTATTTT.

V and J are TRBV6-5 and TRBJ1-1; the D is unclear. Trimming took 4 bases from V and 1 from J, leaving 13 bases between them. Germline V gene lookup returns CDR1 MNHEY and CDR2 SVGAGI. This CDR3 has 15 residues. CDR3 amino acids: CASSSRTPTNTEAFF. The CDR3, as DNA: TGTGCCAGCAGTTCTCGGACTCCCACGAACACTGAAGCTTTCTTT.

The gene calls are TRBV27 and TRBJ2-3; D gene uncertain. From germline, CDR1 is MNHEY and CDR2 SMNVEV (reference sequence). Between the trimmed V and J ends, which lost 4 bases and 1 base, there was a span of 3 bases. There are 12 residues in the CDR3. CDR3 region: CASSSGTDTQYF. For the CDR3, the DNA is TGTGCCAGCAGTTCGGGCACAGATACGCAGTATTTT.

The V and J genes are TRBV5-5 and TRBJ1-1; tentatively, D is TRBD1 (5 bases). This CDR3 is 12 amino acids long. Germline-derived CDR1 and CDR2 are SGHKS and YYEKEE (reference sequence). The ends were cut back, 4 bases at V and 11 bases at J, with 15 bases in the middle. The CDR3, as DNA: TGTGCCAGCAGCGTGGACATAACGCGGGCTTTCTTT. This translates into CASSVDITRAFF.

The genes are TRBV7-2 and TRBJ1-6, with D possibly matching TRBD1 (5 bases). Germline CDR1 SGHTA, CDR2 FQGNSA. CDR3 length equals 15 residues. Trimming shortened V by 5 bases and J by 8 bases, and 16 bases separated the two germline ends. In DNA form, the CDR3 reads TGTGCCAGCAGCCGTATCGGGGGGGTCTATTCACCCCTCCACTTT. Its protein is CASSRIGGVYSPLHF.

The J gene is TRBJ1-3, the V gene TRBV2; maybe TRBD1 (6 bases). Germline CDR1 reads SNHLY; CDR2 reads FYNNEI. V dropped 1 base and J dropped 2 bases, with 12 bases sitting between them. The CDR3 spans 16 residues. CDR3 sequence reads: CASSEGPGVPGNTIYF. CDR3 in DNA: TGTGCCAGCAGTGAAGGCCCAGGGGTACCTGGAAACACCATATATTTT. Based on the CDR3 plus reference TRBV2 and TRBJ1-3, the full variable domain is EPEVTQTPSHQVTQMGQEVILRCVPISNHLYFYWYRQILGQKVEFLVSFYNNEISEKSEIFDDQFSVERPDGSNFTLKIRSTKLEDSAMYFCASSEGPGVPGNTIYFGEGSWLTVV.

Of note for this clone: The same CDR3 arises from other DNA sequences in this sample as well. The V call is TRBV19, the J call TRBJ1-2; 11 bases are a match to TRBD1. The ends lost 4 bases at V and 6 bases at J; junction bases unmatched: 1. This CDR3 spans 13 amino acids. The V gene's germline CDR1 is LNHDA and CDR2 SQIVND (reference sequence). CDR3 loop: CASSTDRGHGYTF. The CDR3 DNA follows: TGTGCCAGTAGTACGGACAGGGGGCATGGCTACACCTTC.

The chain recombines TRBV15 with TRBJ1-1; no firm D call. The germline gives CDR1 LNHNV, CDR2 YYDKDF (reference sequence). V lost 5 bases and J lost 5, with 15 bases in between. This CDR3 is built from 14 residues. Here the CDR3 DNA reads TGTGCCACCAGCTCGCGGGGATCCGATACTGAAGCTTTCTTT. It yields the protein CATSSRGSDTEAFF.

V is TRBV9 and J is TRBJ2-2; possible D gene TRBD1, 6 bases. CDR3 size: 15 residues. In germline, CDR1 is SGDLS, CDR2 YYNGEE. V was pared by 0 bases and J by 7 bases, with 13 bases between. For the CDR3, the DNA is TGTGCCAGCAGCGTAGGGGCAGGGGTTAACGGGGAGCTGTTTTTT. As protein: CASSVGAGVNGELFF.

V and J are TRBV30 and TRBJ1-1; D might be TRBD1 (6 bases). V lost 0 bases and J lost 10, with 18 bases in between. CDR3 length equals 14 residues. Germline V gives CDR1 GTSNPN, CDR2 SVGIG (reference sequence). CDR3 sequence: CAWSVGGAIRIAFF. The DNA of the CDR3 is TGTGCCTGGAGTGTTGGGGGGGCCATCCGGATAGCTTTCTTT.

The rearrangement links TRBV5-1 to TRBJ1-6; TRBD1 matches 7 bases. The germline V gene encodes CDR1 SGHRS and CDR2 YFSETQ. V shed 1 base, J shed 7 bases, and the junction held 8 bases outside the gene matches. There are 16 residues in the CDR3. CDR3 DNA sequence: TGCGCCAGCAGCTTGTCAGGGGGACAGAGAAATTCACCCCTCCACTTT. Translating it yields CASSLSGGQRNSPLHF.